These T cell receptor beta chains were read from a single sample in a study of T cells in Graves' hyperthyroidism and ophthalmopathy. TCRdb ran MiXCR on the multiplex PCR reads and lists one entry per CDR3 protein. Of some 490,000 distinct CDR3 sequences listed, 15% to 20% are singletons. Sequencing input: blood. The receptor source for this set is a woman aged 30 to 39 with Graves' ophthalmopathy. Both conserved end residues are part of each CDR3. Each record gives: clone size, D gene, V gene, J gene, CDR3 protein, CDR3 DNA. The D gene is left open where the match is weak. Not all rows give a size; the values are once, few, many and, for expanded clones, a class.

size: few
D: TRBD2
V: TRBV6-2/TRBV6-3
J: TRBJ2-2
CDR3: CASSPSLAGAGELFF
DNA: TGTGCCAGCAGCCCCTCCCTAGCGGGAGCCGGGGAGCTGTTTTTT

size: -
D: TRBD1
V: TRBV6-2/TRBV6-3
J: TRBJ2-2
CDR3: CASKTGGDTGELFF
DNA: TGTGCCAGCAAGACAGGGGGTGACACCGGGGAGCTGTTTTTT

size: many
D: TRBD2
V: TRBV20-1
J: TRBJ2-5
CDR3: CSALDRTSGNQETQYF
DNA: TGCAGTGCTCTCGATAGGACTAGCGGGAACCAAGAGACCCAGTACTTC

size: few
D: -
V: TRBV11-2
J: TRBJ2-1
CDR3: CASTVGNEQFF
DNA: TGTGCCAGCACTGTAGGGAATGAGCAGTTCTTC

size: few
D: -
V: TRBV11-2
J: TRBJ2-7
CDR3: CASSLSDTYYEQYF
DNA: TGTGCCAGCAGCTTAAGTGACACCTACTACGAGCAGTACTTC

size: few
D: -
V: TRBV29-1
J: TRBJ1-4
CDR3: CSVGQVPGEKLFF
DNA: TGCAGCGTTGGTCAGGTTCCAGGTGAAAAACTGTTTTTT

size: -
D: TRBD1
V: TRBV19
J: TRBJ2-1
CDR3: CASSTAAGTGYNEQFF
DNA: TGTGCCAGTAGTACAGCCGCCGGGACAGGTTACAATGAGCAGTTCTTC

size: few
D: TRBD1
V: TRBV15
J: TRBJ1-2
CDR3: CATSRPGTGANYGYTF
DNA: TGTGCCACCAGCAGACCCGGGACAGGGGCTAACTATGGCTACACCTTC

size: -
D: -
V: TRBV7-2
J: TRBJ1-5
CDR3: CASSTRGGNQPQHF
DNA: TGTGCCAGCAGCACCCGGGGGGGAAATCAGCCCCAGCATTTT

size: -
D: -
V: TRBV7-2
J: TRBJ1-3
CDR3: CASSFRTVLSGNTIYF
DNA: TGTGCCAGCAGCTTTCGGACGGTCCTCTCCGGAAACACCATATATTTT

size: -
D: TRBD1
V: TRBV24-1
J: TRBJ2-7
CDR3: CATQGAGRYEQYF
DNA: TGTGCCACCCAGGGGGCTGGAAGGTACGAGCAGTACTTC

size: few
D: -
V: TRBV28
J: TRBJ2-5
CDR3: CASSKGYPAETQYF
DNA: TGTGCCAGCAGTAAGGGCTACCCGGCAGAGACCCAGTACTTC

size: -
D: TRBD2
V: TRBV28
J: TRBJ2-2
CDR3: CASSSGTSGRAGGELFF
DNA: TGTGCCAGCAGTTCCGGGACTAGCGGGAGGGCCGGCGGGGAGCTGTTTTTT

size: -
D: -
V: TRBV19
J: TRBJ1-2
CDR3: CASSPWDARVYGYTF
DNA: TGTGCCAGTAGTCCCTGGGATGCTCGTGTCTATGGCTACACCTTC

size: -
D: TRBD1
V: TRBV7-7
J: TRBJ2-3
CDR3: CASSLTTGSNTDTQYF
DNA: TGTGCCAGCAGCCTGACGACAGGGTCTAACACAGATACGCAGTATTTT

size: -
D: TRBD1
V: TRBV27
J: TRBJ2-7
CDR3: CASSSDRANPYEQYF
DNA: TGTGCCAGCAGTTCAGACAGGGCGAACCCCTACGAGCAGTACTTC

size: -
D: -
V: TRBV19
J: TRBJ2-1
CDR3: CASSWRGDEQFF
DNA: TGTGCCAGTAGTTGGAGGGGCGATGAGCAGTTCTTC

size: many
D: -
V: TRBV3-1
J: TRBJ1-1
CDR3: CASSNQHGPEAFF
DNA: TGTGCCAGCAGCAATCAACACGGCCCTGAAGCTTTCTTT

size: many
D: TRBD1
V: TRBV6-1
J: TRBJ2-2
CDR3: CASSNRGNTGELFF
DNA: TGTGCCAGCAGCAACAGGGGAAACACCGGGGAGCTGTTTTTT

size: many
D: -
V: TRBV6-2/TRBV6-3
J: TRBJ2-5
CDR3: CASSSVYQETQYF
DNA: TGTGCCAGCTCTTCGGTGTACCAAGAGACCCAGTACTTC

size: many
D: TRBD1
V: TRBV11-3
J: TRBJ2-1
CDR3: CASSLRQGAKNEQFF
DNA: TGTGCCAGCAGCTTGCGGCAGGGGGCGAAGAATGAGCAGTTCTTC

size: -
D: TRBD1
V: TRBV7-9
J: TRBJ1-2
CDR3: CASSIGTGGAYGYTF
DNA: TGTGCCAGCAGCATAGGGACAGGGGGTGCCTATGGCTACACCTTC

size: few
D: -
V: TRBV4-1
J: TRBJ2-5
CDR3: CASSQGRGQANQETQYF
DNA: TGCGCCAGCAGCCAAGGGAGGGGACAAGCGAACCAAGAGACCCAGTACTTC

size: few
D: TRBD2
V: TRBV19
J: TRBJ2-1
CDR3: CASSIGLAGVRYSYNEQFF
DNA: TGTGCCAGTAGTATAGGACTAGCGGGAGTGCGTTACTCTTACAATGAGCAGTTCTTC

size: many
D: -
V: TRBV28
J: TRBJ2-5
CDR3: CASSGSRGETQYF
DNA: TGTGCCAGCAGCGGGTCAAGGGGGGAGACCCAGTACTTC

size: many
D: -
V: TRBV12-3/TRBV12-4
J: TRBJ1-5
CDR3: CASTGPFNQPQHF
DNA: TGTGCCAGCACAGGGCCATTCAATCAGCCCCAGCATTTT

size: many
D: TRBD2
V: TRBV24-1
J: TRBJ2-1
CDR3: CATSDPLPGTSKNEQFF
DNA: TGTGCCACCAGTGATCCCCTCCCCGGGACTAGCAAGAATGAGCAGTTCTTC

size: few
D: TRBD1
V: TRBV10-3
J: TRBJ2-7
CDR3: CAIRSPGQGAYEQYF
DNA: TGTGCCATCAGGTCTCCGGGCCAGGGGGCCTACGAGCAGTACTTC

size: many
D: -
V: TRBV5-6
J: TRBJ2-1
CDR3: CASSLGVGYNEQFF
DNA: TGTGCCAGCAGCTTAGGGGTGGGTTACAATGAGCAGTTCTTC

size: many
D: -
V: TRBV2
J: TRBJ2-1
CDR3: CASRGWDAYNEQFF
DNA: TGTGCCAGCAGAGGCTGGGACGCCTACAATGAGCAGTTCTTC

size: few
D: -
V: TRBV15
J: TRBJ1-1
CDR3: CATSFHPGARTEAFF
DNA: TGTGCCACCAGCTTCCACCCTGGGGCGCGGACTGAAGCTTTCTTT

size: -
D: TRBD1
V: TRBV29-1
J: TRBJ2-1
CDR3: CSVEVWFEGDSGTAYNEQFF
DNA: TGCAGCGTTGAAGTTTGGTTTGAGGGTGATTCCGGGACAGCCTACAATGAGCAGTTCTTC

size: many
D: -
V: TRBV4-3
J: TRBJ2-7
CDR3: CASSQDLYAVTVGEQYF
DNA: TGCGCCAGCAGCCAAGATCTTTATGCGGTTACCGTCGGCGAGCAGTACTTC

size: -
D: -
V: TRBV28
J: TRBJ1-6
CDR3: CASSFRTVGSSPLHF
DNA: TGTGCCAGCAGTTTCCGGACAGTAGGGAGTTCACCCCTCCACTTT

size: -
D: -
V: TRBV7-9
J: TRBJ1-3
CDR3: CASTKGAGNTIYF
DNA: TGTGCCAGCACCAAAGGGGCTGGAAACACCATATATTTT

size: few
D: -
V: TRBV20-1
J: TRBJ1-3
CDR3: CSARDIQADAGNTIYF
DNA: TGCAGTGCTAGAGATATACAGGCGGACGCCGGAAACACCATATATTTT

size: -
D: -
V: TRBV7-3
J: TRBJ2-1
CDR3: CASSPTRGADEQFF
DNA: TGTGCCAGCAGCCCCACTCGGGGGGCGGATGAGCAGTTCTTC

size: many
D: TRBD1
V: TRBV28
J: TRBJ2-2
CDR3: CAATSGTGSVGNTGELFF
DNA: TGTGCCGCAACCTCCGGGACAGGGTCGGTTGGGAACACCGGGGAGCTGTTTTTT

size: few
D: -
V: TRBV7-9
J: TRBJ2-3
CDR3: CASSYERVSDTQYF
DNA: TGTGCCAGCAGCTACGAGCGGGTATCAGATACGCAGTATTTT

size: many
D: -
V: TRBV20-1
J: TRBJ2-5
CDR3: CSARDRRTGGMETQYF
DNA: TGCAGTGCTAGAGATCGTCGGACAGGCGGGATGGAGACCCAGTACTTC

size: many
D: TRBD1
V: TRBV2
J: TRBJ1-4
CDR3: CASRKGAPNEKLFF
DNA: TGTGCCAGCAGGAAGGGGGCTCCTAATGAAAAACTGTTTTTT

size: -
D: TRBD1
V: TRBV28
J: TRBJ2-2
CDR3: CASTSPGQGAGELLF
DNA: TGTGCCAGCACCTCCCCGGGACAGGGTGCCGGGGAGCTGCTTTTT

size: many
D: -
V: TRBV28
J: TRBJ2-3
CDR3: CASSLSTPGQGSGTSLDTQYF
DNA: TGTGCCAGCAGTTTATCTACACCGGGACAGGGGTCCGGGACTAGCCTCGATACGCAGTATTTT

size: -
D: TRBD1
V: TRBV12-3/TRBV12-4
J: TRBJ2-7
CDR3: CASSWGQGNYEQYF
DNA: TGTGCCAGCAGTTGGGGACAGGGAAATTACGAGCAGTACTTC

size: many
D: -
V: TRBV18
J: TRBJ2-7
CDR3: CASSPTGAGTGEQYF
DNA: TGTGCCAGCTCACCCACCGGGGCCGGGACTGGTGAGCAGTACTTC

size: many
D: TRBD1
V: TRBV20-1
J: TRBJ1-1
CDR3: CSARDPTTGTYTEAFF
DNA: TGCAGTGCTAGAGACCCTACGACAGGGACCTACACTGAAGCTTTCTTT

size: many
D: TRBD2
V: TRBV13
J: TRBJ2-2
CDR3: CASSWGLAGAGELFF
DNA: TGTGCCAGCAGCTGGGGACTAGCGGGAGCCGGGGAGCTGTTTTTT

size: -
D: TRBD2
V: TRBV27
J: TRBJ2-1
CDR3: CASQPWAGEGNEQFF
DNA: TGTGCCAGCCAGCCCTGGGCGGGAGAGGGGAATGAGCAGTTCTTC

size: many
D: -
V: TRBV20-1
J: TRBJ1-2
CDR3: CSAQQIYGYTF
DNA: TGCAGTGCTCAACAAATCTATGGCTACACCTTC

size: -
D: TRBD2
V: TRBV15
J: TRBJ2-7
CDR3: CATSRPTSGRYEQYF
DNA: TGTGCCACCAGCAGACCGACTAGCGGAAGATACGAGCAGTACTTC

size: many
D: TRBD1
V: TRBV20-1
J: TRBJ2-3
CDR3: CSAEDRADTDTQYF
DNA: TGCAGTGCTGAGGACAGGGCCGACACAGATACGCAGTATTTT